Sequencing of this T cell receptor beta chain was carried out in a study of technical replicates of blood from a handful of donors. Produced via immunoSEQ multiplex PCR; TCRdb's table is partial and in-frame only. The sample holds about 73,000 clones, just over 90% seen once. The TCR sequence derives from a human donor in good health. Sequencing input: T cells isolated from PBMCs.

CDR3 sequence (DNA): TGTGCCAGCAGAGGACAGGGTTATGAAAAACTGTTTTTT. Its translation: CASRGQGYEKLFF. The chain joins TRBV28 to TRBJ1-4; 8 positions match TRBD1. With V trimmed by 6 bases and J by 6 bases, 3 bases remained unmatched. This CDR3 contains 13 residues. Looked up from germline, CDR1 is MDHEN and CDR2 is SYDVKM.